Each of the 2 T cell receptor beta chains below was sequenced from the same sample in a study of early T cells in non-severe SARS-CoV-2 infection. TCRdb fed the 5' RACE reads into MiXCR, producing one record per CDR3 protein. Seen here are about 92,000 distinct CDR3 sequences, around 15% observed once, and the top ten hold roughly 7%. The sample taken for sequencing was whole blood. The receptors shown here come from an adult who was a healthcare worker with PCR-confirmed SARS-CoV-2 infection or an uninfected control (not recorded which).

The chain has TRBV12-3 or TRBV12-4 and TRBJ2-7; maybe TRBD2 (6 bases). This CDR3 is 15 amino acids long. The V end was cut by 4 bases, the J end by 7 bases, with 20 bases between. The CDR3 nucleotides are TGTGCCAGCAGTTCAAGACAGCCAGGGACTGAAGAGCAGTACTTC. This encodes CASSSRQPGTEEQYF.

The chain has TRBV7-9 and TRBJ1-6; D is undetermined. Per the germline V gene, CDR1 is SEHNR and CDR2 is FQNEAQ (reference sequence). Trimming shortened V by 5 bases and J by 7 bases, and 18 bases separated the two germline ends. CDR3 length: 16 amino acids. The chain's CDR3 is CASSPTLGRRNSPLHF. The CDR3 DNA reads TGTGCCAGCAGCCCTACGCTCGGACGGAGGAATTCACCCCTCCACTTT.